What follows is one T cell receptor beta chain and its context. As yet, its antigen is unknown. This entry is derived from a study of cytomegalovirus exposure and HLA in healthy donors. Across the whole study: As released early, the data held about 85 million unique TCRs from HLA-typed donors. Study-level findings and limits: A later analysis revealed that TCR association rates differed between HLA loci, peaking at DRB1 and bottoming out at HLA-C. Rarity characterized most TCR sequences, yet some public TCRs appeared in many donors. In a later analysis, V- and J-gene trimming of beta chains associated with a DCLRE1C missense variant, replicated independently.

In the PCR, 60 Vbeta and 13 Jbeta primers were used. Assay: immunoSEQ multiplex PCR; the TCRdb copy retains only in-frame clones and omits some. This table holds around 160,000 clones, approximately 78% found once. V lost 2 bases and J lost 5; bases outside the gene matches: 8. There are 16 residues in the CDR3. Germline V gene sequence: CDR1 SGHRS, CDR2 YFSETQ. The chain uses TRBV5-1 and TRBJ1-1; 11 bases fit TRBD1. The specimen sequenced was PBMCs. This clonotype was sampled from a male donor in good health and CMV-seropositive. The CDR3 region has the DNA TGCGCCAGCAGCTTAGGACAGGGGGCGTTCAGAACTGAAGCTTTCTTT. Translation gives CASSLGQGAFRTEAFF.